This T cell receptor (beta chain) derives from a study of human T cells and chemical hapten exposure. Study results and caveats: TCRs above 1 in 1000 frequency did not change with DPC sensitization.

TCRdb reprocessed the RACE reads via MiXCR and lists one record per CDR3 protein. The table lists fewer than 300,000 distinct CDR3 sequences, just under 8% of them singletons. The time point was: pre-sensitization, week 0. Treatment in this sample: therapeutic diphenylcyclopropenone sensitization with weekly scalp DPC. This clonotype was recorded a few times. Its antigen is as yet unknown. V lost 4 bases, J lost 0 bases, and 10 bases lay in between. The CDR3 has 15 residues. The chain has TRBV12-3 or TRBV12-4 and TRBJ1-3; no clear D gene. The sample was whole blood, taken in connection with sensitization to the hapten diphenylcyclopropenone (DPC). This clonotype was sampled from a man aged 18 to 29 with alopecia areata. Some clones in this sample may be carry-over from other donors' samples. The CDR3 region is CASSYRLISGNTIYF. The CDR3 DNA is TGTGCCAGCAGTTATCGACTGATCTCTGGAAACACCATATATTTT.